Shown below are 25 T cell receptor beta chains from a single sample sequenced in a study of T-cell memory formation after mild COVID-19. In TCRdb, the 5' RACE reads were re-called with MiXCR into one record per CDR3 protein. This sample carries about 400,000 distinct CDR3 sequences, 15% to 20% of them seen once, and the ten largest clones take 20% to 25%. Sequencing was performed on PBMCs or a T cell subset sorted from them (not recorded which). The source is a young man who had mild COVID-19 (a few samples of this study predate the infection). Cell type and time point are not known.

J is TRBJ1-4 and V is TRBV7-2; D unclear. This CDR3 contains 14 residues. The germline CDR1 and CDR2 sequences are SGHTA and FQGNSA. Trimming left V 1 base short and J 5 bases short, with 8 bases between. CDR3 in amino acids: CASSLVAGNEKLFF. CDR3 DNA: TGTGCCAGCAGCTTAGTAGCCGGAAATGAAAAACTGTTTTTT.

The chain joins TRBV11-3 to TRBJ2-3; D is undetermined. V lost 1 base and J lost 3, with 8 bases in between. Germline CDR1 reads SGHNT; CDR2 reads YENEEA. CDR3 size: 14 residues. CDR3 protein: CASSLGGMTDTQYF. In DNA form, the CDR3 reads TGTGCCAGCAGCTTAGGGGGTATGACAGATACGCAGTATTTT.

V and J are TRBV7-2 and TRBJ1-2, with D unclear. This CDR3 contains 13 residues. Germline assignment: CDR1 SGHTA and CDR2 FQGNSA. Trimming removed 3 bases from V and 8 bases from J, with 13 bases in between. This CDR3 reads CASSFGPLTGYTF. The CDR3 DNA follows: TGTGCCAGCAGCTTCGGTCCGCTCACGGGCTACACCTTC.

The rearrangement uses TRBV20-1 and TRBJ1-6; TRBD1 matches at 7 bases. The germline V gene encodes CDR1 DFQATT and CDR2 SNEGSKA (reference sequence). V was clipped by 5 bases and J by 9 bases; unmatched bases: 13. The CDR3 spans 15 residues. As DNA, the CDR3 is TGCAGTGCTGGCCATGGACAGGACCTAGGTTCACCCCTCCACTTT. It translates to CSAGHGQDLGSPLHF.

The J gene is TRBJ1-5, the V gene TRBV19; D is unresolved. There are 14 residues in the CDR3. Deletions cut 1 base from V and 4 bases from J, with 8 bases between. Germline CDR1 reads LNHDA; CDR2 reads SQIVND (reference sequence). In nucleotides, the CDR3 is TGTGCCAGTAGTATAGTGTTAGGGAATCAGCCCCAGCATTTT. Translated, it gives CASSIVLGNQPQHF.

This clonotype occurred many times. This chain connects TRBV5-1 to TRBJ2-1, with D possibly matching TRBD1 (5 bases). The CDR3 is 14 residues long. The V end lost 2 bases, the J end lost 5 bases, and 11 bases lay between the germline ends. Germline V gene lookup returns CDR1 SGHRS and CDR2 YFSETQ. CDR3 sequence: CASSLNQGNNEQFF. The DNA for the CDR3 is TGCGCCAGCAGCTTAAATCAGGGAAACAATGAGCAGTTCTTC.

This clonotype was found a few times. V is TRBV6-1 and J is TRBJ2-5, with TRBD1 matching over 11 bases. Germline lookup yields CDR1 MNHNS and CDR2 SASEGT. The V segment lost 5 bases and the J segment 5 bases; nucleotides outside the gene matches: 7. This CDR3 is built from 15 residues. CDR3 sequence reads: CASSINRDRGETQYF. As DNA, the CDR3 is TGTGCCAGCAGTATTAACCGGGACAGGGGGGAGACCCAGTACTTC.

The sample holds a few counts of this clonotype. The chain recombines TRBV20-1 with TRBJ1-3; D might be TRBD1 (5 bases). This CDR3 has 17 amino acids. Per the germline V gene, CDR1 is DFQATT and CDR2 is SNEGSKA (reference sequence). The V and J ends lost 5 bases and 0 bases respectively, with 20 bases between them. Here the CDR3 reads CSAEAGLITSSGNTIYF. The CDR3, as DNA: TGCAGTGCTGAAGCGGGGCTAATAACCTCCTCTGGAAACACCATATATTTT.

This chain uses TRBV6-6 with TRBJ2-3; D is possibly TRBD1 (5 bases). CDR1 and CDR2 from the germline V gene are MNHNY and SVGAGI (reference sequence). Trimming removed 6 bases at V and 4 bases at J, with 17 bases between. The CDR3 length is 15 residues. The CDR3 loop reads CASSQSGLAADTQYF. In nucleotides, the CDR3 is TGTGCCAGCAGCCAATCAGGGTTGGCAGCAGATACGCAGTATTTT.

This clonotype was found a few times. J is TRBJ1-5 and V is TRBV12-3 or TRBV12-4; the D gene is possibly TRBD1 (6 bases). This CDR3 is 13 amino acids long. Deletions cut 5 bases from V and 6 bases from J, with 11 bases between. The CDR3 nucleotides read TGTGCCAGCAGTCCCACAGGGAGTCAGCCCCAGCATTTT. Translation: CASSPTGSQPQHF.

The rearrangement uses TRBV20-1 and TRBJ2-7; weak D call: TRBD2 (5 bases). The V end was cut by 0 bases, the J end by 0 bases, with 9 bases between. The CDR3 has 14 residues. The germline CDR1 and CDR2 sequences are DFQATT and SNEGSKA (reference sequence). CDR3 protein: CSARDLAGSYEQYF. The CDR3 DNA reads as TGCAGTGCTAGAGATTTGGCGGGCTCCTACGAGCAGTACTTC.

The chain has TRBV12-3 or TRBV12-4 and TRBJ2-2, with TRBD2 as a possible D gene (6 bases). The CDR3 consists of 15 residues. Trimming took off 5 bases at V and 2 bases at J, with 12 bases between the two ends. The CDR3 sequence is CASSDGTFNTGELFF. In nucleotides, the CDR3 is TGTGCCAGCAGTGACGGGACTTTCAACACCGGGGAGCTGTTTTTT.

This clonotype was seen a handful of times. The chain has TRBV6-5 and TRBJ2-7; perhaps TRBD2 as D (6 bases). Germline CDR1 and CDR2: MNHEY and SVGAGI. CDR3 length: 15 residues. V shed 2 bases and J shed 2 bases, with 13 bases lying between them. This CDR3 is CASSYTPGLTYEQYF. In nucleotides, the CDR3 is TGTGCCAGCAGTTACACCCCGGGACTTACCTACGAGCAGTACTTC.

This clonotype was counted only a few times. The chain employs TRBV4-3 and TRBJ1-6, with 8 bases that match TRBD1. The CDR3 extends over 17 amino acids. V trimming: 5 bases; J trimming: 8 bases; junction bases outside the gene matches: 14. Germline assignment: CDR1 LGHNA and CDR2 YSLEER. The CDR3 nucleotides are TGCGCCAGCAGCTGGATCACGGCTGGGACAGGTTATTCACCCCTCCACTTT. As protein: CASSWITAGTGYSPLHF.

This clonotype was counted ten times or more. This sequence joins TRBV20-1 and TRBJ1-5, with no clear D. The CDR3 consists of 16 residues. V lost 4 bases and J 1 base, leaving 17 bases between the germline ends. Germline V lookup: CDR1 DFQATT, CDR2 SNEGSKA (reference sequence). DNA of the CDR3: TGCAGTGCTATCGACGGGCCCATAGCGAGCAATCAGCCCCAGCATTTT. It encodes CSAIDGPIASNQPQHF.

The V gene is TRBV20-1, the J gene TRBJ2-5; D might be TRBD1 or TRBD2, each matching 5 bases. V gave up 5 bases and J gave up 5 bases, with 15 bases separating them. Germline V gene lookup returns CDR1 DFQATT and CDR2 SNEGSKA (reference sequence). This CDR3 is built from 13 residues. The CDR3 here is CSAPRDPLETQYF. The CDR3 DNA reads TGCAGTGCTCCCCGGGACCCCCTTGAGACCCAGTACTTC.

The chain is built from TRBV6-2 or TRBV6-3 and TRBJ1-1; possibly TRBD1 for D (5 bases). The CDR3 consists of 15 residues. The V end was cut by 1 base, the J end by 1 base, with 10 bases between. Germline V gene lookup returns CDR1 MNHEY and CDR2 SVGEGT. The CDR3 sequence is CASSYLVGGNTEAFF. As DNA, the CDR3 is TGTGCCAGCAGTTACTTAGTCGGGGGGAACACTGAAGCTTTCTTT.

This clonotype was observed a handful of times. The gene calls are TRBV10-3 and TRBJ1-5, with TRBD1 identical over 7 bases. This CDR3 has 14 amino acids. Germline V CDR1 and CDR2: ENHRY, SYGVKD. V shed 2 bases and J 5 bases; nucleotides not matched to a gene: 3. CDR3 residues: CAISERQGYQPQHF. For the CDR3, the DNA is TGTGCCATCAGTGAGAGACAGGGATATCAGCCCCAGCATTTT.

Only a few counts were recorded for this clonotype. The rearrangement joins TRBV7-2 to TRBJ2-3; the D gene is possibly TRBD1 (6 bases). V lost 5 bases to trimming and J lost 4 bases, with 10 bases between them. The CDR3 contains 13 residues. Germline V gene data show CDR1 as SGHTA and CDR2 as FQGNSA. CDR3 sequence: CASSQGHPDTQYF. The CDR3 bases are TGTGCCAGCAGCCAGGGACATCCAGATACGCAGTATTTT.

The V call is TRBV30, the J call TRBJ1-5; TRBD1 agrees at 7 bases. V lost 0 bases and J lost 3; bases outside the gene matches: 8. Germline loops: CDR1 GTSNPN, CDR2 SVGIG (reference sequence). The CDR3 length is 16 residues. The CDR3 here is CAWSVRGPQVNQPQHF. The DNA of the CDR3 is TGTGCCTGGAGTGTAAGGGGGCCCCAAGTCAATCAGCCCCAGCATTTT. Filled out from reference TRBV30 and TRBJ1-5, the complete variable domain reads SQTIHQWPATLVQPVGSPLSLECTVEGTSNPNLYWYRQAAGRGLQLLFYSVGIGQISSEVPQNLSASRPQDRQFILSSKKLLLSDSGFYLCAWSVRGPQVNQPQHFGDGTRLSIL.

This clonotype was detected only a few times. The J gene is TRBJ1-2, the V gene TRBV4-1; D gene unclear. This CDR3 is 13 amino acids long. V lost 6 bases and J 5 bases, leaving 13 bases between the germline ends. Germline CDR1 MGHRA, CDR2 YSYEKL. The CDR3 DNA reads TGCGCCAGCAGAGCTTTGGGCAGGTATGGCTACACCTTC. This codes for CASRALGRYGYTF.

The sample holds a few counts of this clonotype. DNA for the CDR3: TGTGCCAGCCGAGACAGGGGCCACGAGCAGTACGTC. This sequence encodes CASRDRGHEQYV. The chain uses TRBV28 and TRBJ2-7; 8 nucleotides agree with TRBD1. Trimming at V came to 8 bases and at J to 5 bases, leaving 5 bases not matched to a gene. The CDR3 has 12 residues. CDR1 is MDHEN, CDR2 SYDVKM, per germline.

This clonotype occurred a few times. The chain employs TRBV7-9 and TRBJ2-1, with D possibly called TRBD1 or TRBD2 (5 bases each). V lost 0 bases and J lost 8, with 8 bases in between. The germline gives CDR1 SEHNR, CDR2 FQNEAQ (reference sequence). The CDR3 extends over 13 amino acids. CDR3 DNA: TGTGCCAGCAGCTTAGCCGGGACGCATGAGCAGTTCTTC. It specifies CASSLAGTHEQFF.

The V gene is TRBV4-1, the J gene TRBJ2-3; 9 bases match TRBD1. Germline CDR1 reads MGHRA; CDR2 reads YSYEKL. The CDR3 is 16 residues long. J gave up 4 bases and V 0 bases, and 5 bases lay outside the gene matches. The CDR3 sequence is CASSQEGTGRPDTQYF. For the CDR3, the DNA is TGCGCCAGCAGCCAAGAAGGGACAGGGCGGCCAGATACGCAGTATTTT.

V is TRBV20-1 and J is TRBJ1-1; D is perhaps TRBD1 (5 bases). From germline, CDR1 is DFQATT and CDR2 SNEGSKA (reference sequence). The CDR3 runs to 11 residues. V was shortened by 3 bases and J by 7 bases, with 9 bases between the two germline ends. The DNA of the CDR3 is TGCAGTGCTAGTAGGCAGGGTGAAGCTTTCTTT. It yields the protein CSASRQGEAFF.